What follows are 15 T cell receptor beta chains derived from one specimen sequenced in a study of shared T cell receptors in the human thymus. TCRdb keeps only in-frame clones here, not all; method: immunoSEQ multiplex PCR. This sample has about 380,000 clones, with more than 85% found just once. Specimen: thymocytes. Receptors were obtained from a human donor.

In its sample, this clone was seen once. This chain connects TRBV14 to TRBJ1-1; no reliable D call. Germline V gives CDR1 SGHDN, CDR2 FVKESK. Trimming shortened V by 0 bases and J by 6 bases, and 5 bases separated the two germline ends. The CDR3 spans 12 residues. The CDR3 DNA sequence: TGTGCCAGCAGCCAAGATCAAGCTGAAGCTTTCTTT. It specifies CASSQDQAEAFF.

The chain employs TRBV21-1 and TRBJ1-2. TRBV21-1 is a pseudogene segment. This CDR3 has 13 amino acids. The CDR3 sequence: CASSTGLFYGYTF. The DNA for the CDR3 is TGTGCCAGCAGCACGGGACTATTTTATGGCTACACCTTC.

This chain joins TRBV28 and TRBJ1-5; the match to TRBD1 covers 10 bases. CDR1 is MDHEN and CDR2 is SYDVKM in the germline V gene. The CDR3 spans 19 residues. The trim removed 8 bases at V and 4 bases at J, leaving 20 bases unmatched. CDR3: CASQLAPGQGLYGNQPQHF. The CDR3, as DNA: TGTGCCAGCCAATTGGCACCGGGACAGGGGCTATATGGGAATCAGCCCCAGCATTTT. Full variable domain (outside the CDR3, taken from reference TRBV28 and TRBJ1-5): DVKVTQSSRYLVKRTGEKVFLECVQDMDHENMFWYRQDPGLGLRLIYFSYDVKMKEKGDIPEGYSVSREKKERFSLILESASTNQTSMYLCASQLAPGQGLYGNQPQHFGDGTRLSIL.

J is TRBJ1-1 and V is TRBV19; TRBD1 aligns across 9 bases. This CDR3 region has 15 residues. Germline V gene lookup returns CDR1 LNHDA and CDR2 SQIVND (reference sequence). V was pared by 10 bases and J by 2 bases, with 11 bases of the junction left unmatched. The CDR3 loop reads CANRSDRGQNTEAFF. CDR3 nucleotides: TGTGCCAACCGCTCGGACAGGGGCCAAAACACTGAAGCTTTCTTT.

This clone is a singleton in its sample. This chain joins TRBV18 and TRBJ2-3; 9 bases are shared with TRBD2. The CDR3 has 16 amino acids. The germline gives CDR1 KGHSH, CDR2 LQKENI. Trimming at V came to 2 bases and at J to 3 bases, leaving 6 bases not matched to a gene. The CDR3 bases are TGTGCCAGCTCACCAAAGGGCGGGAGGGAAACAGATACGCAGTATTTT. Its translation: CASSPKGGRETDTQYF.

The rearrangement joins TRBV7-6 to TRBJ2-7; TRBD1 matches at 9 bases. The J segment lost 3 bases and the V segment lost 3 bases, leaving 9 bases of the junction unmatched. The CDR3 is 16 amino acids. CDR1 SGHVS and CDR2 FNYEAQ come from the germline V gene. CDR3 DNA sequence: TGTGCCAGCAGCTTCCCTACCGGGACAGGGATCTACGAGCAGTACTTC. Its protein product is CASSFPTGTGIYEQYF.

The chain has TRBV6-1 and TRBJ2-1; no definite D call. This CDR3 region has 14 residues. Looked up from germline, CDR1 is MNHNS and CDR2 is SASEGT. The germline V and J ends were trimmed by 1 base and 4 bases, with 8 bases remaining between them. The CDR3 DNA reads as TGTGCCAGCAGTGAAGACCCCTGGTACAATGAGCAGTTCTTC. Translation: CASSEDPWYNEQFF.

The chain has TRBV27 and TRBJ1-5, with a possible D match to TRBD1 (6 bases). Germline V gene lookup returns CDR1 MNHEY and CDR2 SMNVEV (reference sequence). The CDR3 is made up of 14 amino acids. V lost 5 bases, J lost 1 base, and 9 bases lay in between. The CDR3 region is CASSPGQSNQPQHF. Here the CDR3 DNA reads TGTGCCAGCAGTCCCGGACAGAGCAATCAGCCCCAGCATTTT.

The rearrangement uses TRBV4-2 and TRBJ2-3; perhaps TRBD2 as D (5 bases). The CDR3 runs to 17 residues. The V gene lost 1 base and the J gene lost 6 bases, with 20 bases spanning the gap. The V gene's germline CDR1 is LGHNA and CDR2 YNFKEQ. The CDR3 region has the DNA TGTGCCAGCAGCCAAGGGGCCGGGATTATGCGCCACGATACGCAGTATTTT. Translation: CASSQGAGIMRHDTQYF.

The J gene is TRBJ2-4, the V gene TRBV15, with TRBD2 matching over 10 bases. Germline CDR1 and CDR2: LNHNV and YYDKDF (reference sequence). Trimming cost V 3 bases and J 1 base; bases outside gene matches: 15. The CDR3 runs 20 residues. The CDR3 is CATSRGSGRAGRAAKNIQYF. CDR3 in DNA: TGTGCCACCAGCAGGGGAAGCGGGAGGGCCGGAAGGGCGGCCAAAAACATTCAGTACTTC.

V usage is TRBV21-1 and J usage is TRBJ1-4. TRBV21-1 corresponds to a pseudogene. This CDR3 region has 14 residues. CDR3 region: CASRGRGRSEKLFF. CDR3 nucleotide sequence: TGTGCCAGCAGAGGGAGGGGGCGAAGTGAAAAACTGTTTTTT.

This sequence joins TRBV19 and TRBJ2-7, with 8 nucleotides matching TRBD2. The CDR3 is made up of 17 amino acids. Germline loops: CDR1 LNHDA, CDR2 SQIVND (reference sequence). The ends lost 3 bases at V and 5 bases at J; junction bases unmatched: 15. This chain's CDR3 is CASSISASGPSLDEQYF. CDR3 nucleotide sequence: TGTGCCAGTAGTATCTCGGCTAGCGGGCCCAGTTTAGACGAGCAGTACTTC.

In DNA, the CDR3 is TGTGCCAGCAGCTCCTGTTCCATTAGCGGGAGCGGCTGTGAGACCCAGTACTTC. It translates to CASSSCSISGSGCETQYF. The chain has TRBV11-3 and TRBJ2-5; 9 bases match TRBD2. J lost 5 bases, V lost 4 bases, and 17 bases had no gene match. The CDR3 sequence is 18 residues long. Germline CDR1 and CDR2: SGHNT and YENEEA. Drawing the rest from reference TRBV11-3 and TRBJ2-5, the complete variable domain is EAGVVQSPRYKIIEKKQPVAFWCNPISGHNTLYWYLQNLGQGPELLIRYENEEAVDDSQLPKDRFSAERLKGVDSTLKIQPAELGDSAVYLCASSSCSISGSGCETQYFGPGTRLLVL.

V and J are TRBV28 and TRBJ1-1; D not certain. Germline V CDR1 and CDR2: MDHEN, SYDVKM. There are 11 residues in the CDR3. Trimming shortened V by 6 bases and J by 10 bases, and 12 bases separated the two germline ends. The CDR3 DNA follows: TGTGCCAGCAGATCGGTTGGAGGAGCTTTCTTT. Its protein product is CASRSVGGAFF.

This chain connects TRBV6-5 to TRBJ2-7; D remains ambiguous. Trimming took off 4 bases at V and 3 bases at J, with 7 bases between the two ends. CDR3 size: 12 residues. Germline loops: CDR1 MNHEY, CDR2 SVGAGI. In DNA, the CDR3 is TGTGCCAGCAGTTCCGTCCTCTACGAGCAGTACTTC. This translates into CASSSVLYEQYF.